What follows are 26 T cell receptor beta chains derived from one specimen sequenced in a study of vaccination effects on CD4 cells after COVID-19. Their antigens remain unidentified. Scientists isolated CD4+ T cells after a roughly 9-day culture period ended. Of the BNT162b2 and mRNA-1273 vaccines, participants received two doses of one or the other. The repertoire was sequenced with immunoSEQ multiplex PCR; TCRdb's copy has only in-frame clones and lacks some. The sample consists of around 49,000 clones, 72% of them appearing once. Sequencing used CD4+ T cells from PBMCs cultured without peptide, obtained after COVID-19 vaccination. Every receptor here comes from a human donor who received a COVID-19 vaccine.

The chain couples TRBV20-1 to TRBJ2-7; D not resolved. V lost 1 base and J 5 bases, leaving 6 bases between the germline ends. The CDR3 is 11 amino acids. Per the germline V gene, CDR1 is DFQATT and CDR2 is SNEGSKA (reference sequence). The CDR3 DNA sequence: TGCAGTGCTAGAGCTGGGCACGAGCAGTACTTC. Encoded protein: CSARAGHEQYF.

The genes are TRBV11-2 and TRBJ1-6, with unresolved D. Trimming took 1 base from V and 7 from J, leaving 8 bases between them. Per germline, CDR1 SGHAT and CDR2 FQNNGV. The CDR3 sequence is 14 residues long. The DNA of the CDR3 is TGTGCCAGCAGCTTAGTTGACCGCAATTCACCCCTCCACTTT. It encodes CASSLVDRNSPLHF.

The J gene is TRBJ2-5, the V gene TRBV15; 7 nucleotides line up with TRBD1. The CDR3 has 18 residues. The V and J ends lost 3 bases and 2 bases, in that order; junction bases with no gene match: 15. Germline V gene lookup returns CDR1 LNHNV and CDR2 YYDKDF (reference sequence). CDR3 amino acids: CATSRDSQGWTGQETQYF. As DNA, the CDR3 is TGTGCCACCAGCAGGGACTCCCAAGGGTGGACAGGACAAGAGACCCAGTACTTC. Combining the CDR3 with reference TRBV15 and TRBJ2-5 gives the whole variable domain DAMVIQNPRYQVTQFGKPVTLSCSQTLNHNVMYWYQQKSSQAPKLLFHYYDKDFNNEADTPDNFQSRRPNTSFCFLDIRSPGLGDTAMYLCATSRDSQGWTGQETQYFGPGTRLLVL.

The CDR3 region has the DNA TGCAGCGTTGCCGTTATGAACACTGAAGCTTTCTTT. Its translation is CSVAVMNTEAFF. The V call is TRBV29-1, the J call TRBJ1-1; unclear D gene. V lost 4 bases and J 0 bases, leaving 6 bases between the germline ends. CDR3 size: 12 residues. Germline loops: CDR1 SQVTM, CDR2 ANQGSEA.

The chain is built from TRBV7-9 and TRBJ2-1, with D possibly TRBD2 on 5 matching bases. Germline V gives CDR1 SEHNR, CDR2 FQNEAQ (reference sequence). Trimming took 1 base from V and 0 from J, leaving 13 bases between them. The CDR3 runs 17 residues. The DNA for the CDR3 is TGTGCCAGCAGCTTAGTTGGCGGGTGGAGCTCCTACAATGAGCAGTTCTTC. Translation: CASSLVGGWSSYNEQFF.

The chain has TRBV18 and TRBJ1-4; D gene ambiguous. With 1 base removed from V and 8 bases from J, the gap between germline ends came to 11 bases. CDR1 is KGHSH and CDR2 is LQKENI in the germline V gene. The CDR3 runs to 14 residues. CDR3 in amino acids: CASSPRQNLEKLFF. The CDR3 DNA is TGTGCCAGCTCACCACGTCAGAATCTAGAAAAACTGTTTTTT. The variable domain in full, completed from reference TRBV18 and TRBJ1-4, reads NAGVMQNPRHLVRRRGQEARLRCSPMKGHSHVYWYRQLPEEGLKFMVYLQKENIIDESGMPKERFSAEFPKEGPSILRIQQVVRGDSAAYFCASSPRQNLEKLFFGSGTQLSVL.

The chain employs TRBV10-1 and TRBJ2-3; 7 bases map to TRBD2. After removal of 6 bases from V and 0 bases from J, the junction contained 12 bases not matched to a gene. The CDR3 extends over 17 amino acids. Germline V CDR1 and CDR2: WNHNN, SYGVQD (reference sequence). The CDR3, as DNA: TGCGCCAGCAGAAATAACTTAGCGGGCCCTAGCACAGATACGCAGTATTTT. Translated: CASRNNLAGPSTDTQYF.

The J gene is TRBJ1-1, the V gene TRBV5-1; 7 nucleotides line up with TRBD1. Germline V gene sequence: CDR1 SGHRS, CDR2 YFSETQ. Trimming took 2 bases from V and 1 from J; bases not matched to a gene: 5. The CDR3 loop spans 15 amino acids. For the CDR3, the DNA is TGCGCCAGCAGCTTCACCCGGACAGGGAACACTGAAGCTTTCTTT. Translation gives CASSFTRTGNTEAFF.

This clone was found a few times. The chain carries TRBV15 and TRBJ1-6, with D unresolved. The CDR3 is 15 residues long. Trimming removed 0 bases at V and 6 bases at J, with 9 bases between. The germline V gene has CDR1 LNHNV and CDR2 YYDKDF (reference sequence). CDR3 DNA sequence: TGTGCCACCAGCAGAGATGGGGTGGGTAATTCACCCCTCCACTTT. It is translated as CATSRDGVGNSPLHF.

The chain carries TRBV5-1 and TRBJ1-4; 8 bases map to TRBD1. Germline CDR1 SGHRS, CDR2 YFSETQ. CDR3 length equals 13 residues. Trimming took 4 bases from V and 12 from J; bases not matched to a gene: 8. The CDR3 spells CASSEATGVELFF. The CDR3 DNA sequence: TGCGCCAGCAGCGAAGCGACAGGGGTCGAACTGTTTTTT.

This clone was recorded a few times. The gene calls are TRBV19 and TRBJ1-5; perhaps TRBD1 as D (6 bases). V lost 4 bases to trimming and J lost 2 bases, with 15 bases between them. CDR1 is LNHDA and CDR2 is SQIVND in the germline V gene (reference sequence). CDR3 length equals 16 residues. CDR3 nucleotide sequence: TGTGCCAGTAGTACCCTACAGGGTTCGGGCAATCAGCCCCAGCATTTT. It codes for CASSTLQGSGNQPQHF.

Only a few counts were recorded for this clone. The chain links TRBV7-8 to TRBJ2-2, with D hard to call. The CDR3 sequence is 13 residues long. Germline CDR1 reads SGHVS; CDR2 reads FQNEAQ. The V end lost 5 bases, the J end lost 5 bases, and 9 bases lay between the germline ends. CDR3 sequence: CASSLGSTGELFF. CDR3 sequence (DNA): TGTGCCAGCAGCCTAGGGTCGACCGGGGAGCTGTTTTTT.

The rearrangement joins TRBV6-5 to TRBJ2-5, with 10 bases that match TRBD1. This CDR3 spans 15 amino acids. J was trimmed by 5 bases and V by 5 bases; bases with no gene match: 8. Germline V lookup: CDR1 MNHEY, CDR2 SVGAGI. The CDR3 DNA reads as TGTGCCAGCAGTACCCGACAGGGGGCAGGGGAGACCCAGTACTTC. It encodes CASSTRQGAGETQYF.

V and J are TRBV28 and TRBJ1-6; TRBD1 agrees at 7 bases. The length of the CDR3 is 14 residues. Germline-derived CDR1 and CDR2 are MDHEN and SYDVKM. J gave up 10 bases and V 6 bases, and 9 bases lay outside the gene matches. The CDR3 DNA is TGTGCCAGCAGCCCAGGGGGACAGCCGTCACCCCTCCACTTT. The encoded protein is CASSPGGQPSPLHF.

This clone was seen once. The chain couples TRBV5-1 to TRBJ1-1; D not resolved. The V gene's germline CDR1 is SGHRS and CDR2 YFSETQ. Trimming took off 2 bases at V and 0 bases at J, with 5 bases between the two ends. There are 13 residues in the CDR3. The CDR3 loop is CASSFRLNTEAFF. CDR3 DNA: TGCGCCAGCAGCTTCCGATTGAACACTGAAGCTTTCTTT.

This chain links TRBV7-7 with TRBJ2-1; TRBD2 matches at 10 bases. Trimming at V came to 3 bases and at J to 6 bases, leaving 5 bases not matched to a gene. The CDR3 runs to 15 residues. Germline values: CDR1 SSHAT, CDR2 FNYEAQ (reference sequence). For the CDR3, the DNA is TGTGCCAGCAGCTTGAGCGGGGGGGCTTTCAATGAGCAGTTCTTC. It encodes CASSLSGGAFNEQFF. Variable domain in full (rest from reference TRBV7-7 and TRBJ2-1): GAGVSQSPRYKVTKRGQDVTLRCDPISSHATLYWYQQALGQGPEFLTYFNYEAQPDKSGLPSDRFSAERPEGSISTLTIQRTEQRDSAMYRCASSLSGGAFNEQFFGPGTRLTVL.

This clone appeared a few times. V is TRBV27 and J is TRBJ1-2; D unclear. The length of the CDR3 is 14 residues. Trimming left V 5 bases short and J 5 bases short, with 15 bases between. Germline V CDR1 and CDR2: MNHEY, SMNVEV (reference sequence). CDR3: CASSVAGVGYGYTF. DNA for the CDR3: TGTGCCAGCAGTGTAGCTGGGGTAGGGTATGGCTACACCTTC.

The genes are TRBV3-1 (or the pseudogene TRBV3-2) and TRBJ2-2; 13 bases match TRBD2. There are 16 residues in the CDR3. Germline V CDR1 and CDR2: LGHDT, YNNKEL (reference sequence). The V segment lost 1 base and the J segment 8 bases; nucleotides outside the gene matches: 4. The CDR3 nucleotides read TGTGCCAGCAGCCAAGGGAGGGGACTAGCGGGAGGGGAGCTGTTTTTT. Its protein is CASSQGRGLAGGELFF.

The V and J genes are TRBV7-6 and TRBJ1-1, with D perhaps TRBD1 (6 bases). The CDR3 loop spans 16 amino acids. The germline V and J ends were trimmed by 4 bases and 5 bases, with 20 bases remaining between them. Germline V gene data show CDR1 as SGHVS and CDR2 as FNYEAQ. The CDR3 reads CASSSNPSRGRTEAFF. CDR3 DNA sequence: TGTGCCAGCAGCTCGAACCCCTCCAGGGGTCGTACTGAAGCTTTCTTT.

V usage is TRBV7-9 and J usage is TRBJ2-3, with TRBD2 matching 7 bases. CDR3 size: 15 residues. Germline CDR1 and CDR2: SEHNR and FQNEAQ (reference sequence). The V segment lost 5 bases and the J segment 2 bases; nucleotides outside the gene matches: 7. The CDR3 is CASSLSGAPTDTQYF. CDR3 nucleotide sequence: TGTGCCAGCAGCCTCAGCGGGGCACCCACAGATACGCAGTATTTT.

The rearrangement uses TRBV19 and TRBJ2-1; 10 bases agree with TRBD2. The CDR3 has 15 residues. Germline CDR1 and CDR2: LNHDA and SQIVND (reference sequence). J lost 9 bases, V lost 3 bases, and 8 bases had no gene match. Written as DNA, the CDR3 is TGTGCCAGTAGTATGGTAGCGGGGGGCCCCGTTGAGCAGTTCTTC. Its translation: CASSMVAGGPVEQFF.

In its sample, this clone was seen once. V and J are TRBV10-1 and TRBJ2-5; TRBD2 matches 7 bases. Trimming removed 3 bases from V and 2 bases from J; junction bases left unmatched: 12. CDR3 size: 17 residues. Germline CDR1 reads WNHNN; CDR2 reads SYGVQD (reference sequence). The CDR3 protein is CASSDVSRSSGQETQYF. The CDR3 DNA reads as TGCGCCAGCAGTGATGTTTCGAGGTCTAGCGGACAAGAGACCCAGTACTTC.

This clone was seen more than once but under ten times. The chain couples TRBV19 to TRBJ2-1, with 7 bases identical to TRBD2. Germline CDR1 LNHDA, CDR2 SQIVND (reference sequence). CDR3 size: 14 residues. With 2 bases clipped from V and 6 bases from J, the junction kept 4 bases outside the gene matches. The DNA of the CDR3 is TGTGCCAGTAGTATAAGGGAGGGAGGCAATGAGCAGTTCTTC. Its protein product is CASSIREGGNEQFF.

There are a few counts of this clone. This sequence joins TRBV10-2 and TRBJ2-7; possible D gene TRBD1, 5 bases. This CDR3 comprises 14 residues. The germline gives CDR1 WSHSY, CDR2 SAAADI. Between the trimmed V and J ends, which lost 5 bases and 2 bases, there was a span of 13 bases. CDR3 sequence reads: CASSFQQETYEQYF. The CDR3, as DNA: TGCGCCAGCAGTTTTCAACAGGAGACCTACGAGCAGTACTTC.

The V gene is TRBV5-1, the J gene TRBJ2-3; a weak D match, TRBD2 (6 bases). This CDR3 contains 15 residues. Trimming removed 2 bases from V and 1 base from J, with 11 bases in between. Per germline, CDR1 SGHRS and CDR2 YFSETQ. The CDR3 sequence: CASSFGSGRTDTQYF. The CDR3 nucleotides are TGCGCCAGCAGCTTTGGTAGCGGTCGCACAGATACGCAGTATTTT.

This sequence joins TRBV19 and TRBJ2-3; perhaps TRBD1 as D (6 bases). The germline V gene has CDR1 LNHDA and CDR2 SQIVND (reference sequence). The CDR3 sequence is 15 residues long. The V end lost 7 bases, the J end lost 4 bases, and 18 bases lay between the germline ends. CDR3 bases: TGTGCCAGTACGGAAACAGGGTCTTGGGCAGATACGCAGTATTTT. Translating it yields CASTETGSWADTQYF.